Here is one T cell receptor (beta chain) with its context. The antigen is undetermined. The sample is drawn from a study of cytomegalovirus exposure and HLA in healthy donors. Study details: Among the 398 genotyped donors, approximately 80% were placed in the Caucasian-associated ancestry cluster. Findings and caveats of the study: With high specificity and sensitivity, the classifier reportedly diagnosed cytomegalovirus status. Evidence from a later analysis indicated that most CMV-associated TCR beta chains looked HLA-restricted.

PCR amplification relied on 60 Vbeta primers (plus 13 Jbeta primers). Clones were sequenced by immunoSEQ multiplex PCR, and TCRdb holds only the in-frame ones, with some missing. The sample yields some 91,000 clones, around nine tenths seen once. V was pared by 1 base and J by 1 base, with 4 bases of the junction left unmatched. Germline CDR1 reads PRHDT; CDR2 reads FYEKMQ (reference sequence). CDR3 length: 16 residues. The clonotype originates from a man aged 25-45 years in good health and CMV-seropositive. Sequencing used PBMCs. The chain is built from TRBV13 and TRBJ2-3, with TRBD2 matching over 8 bases. The CDR3 sequence: CASSLDGRAGTDTQYF. In DNA form, the CDR3 reads TGTGCCAGCAGCTTAGACGGGAGGGCGGGCACAGATACGCAGTATTTT.